This TCR beta chain appears in the sequencing data of a study of T cell changes during pregnancy in multiple sclerosis. Profiling relied on immunoSEQ multiplex PCR, and the TCRdb table lists in-frame clones only, not all of them. The table lists 45,000 to 70,000 clones, roughly 90% of them singletons. The sequence was obtained from a female donor in good health, enrolled as a control in a pregnancy study. The sequences come from peripheral blood, collected in the third trimester of pregnancy.

The CDR3 DNA is TGTGCCAGCAGCTTTTTCGCGGGGCCTGACTATGGCTACACCTTC. This gives the protein CASSFFAGPDYGYTF. J is TRBJ1-2 and V is TRBV7-2, with D possibly being TRBD1 (5 bases). Looked up from germline, CDR1 is SGHTA and CDR2 is FQGNSA. Trimming shortened V by 3 bases and J by 3 bases, and 14 bases separated the two germline ends. The length of the CDR3 is 15 residues. Combining the CDR3 with reference TRBV7-2 and TRBJ1-2 gives the whole variable domain GAGVSQSPSNKVTEKGKDVELRCDPISGHTALYWYRQSLGQGLEFLIYFQGNSAPDKSGLPSDRFSAERTGGSVSTLTIQRTQQEDSAVYLCASSFFAGPDYGYTFGSGTRLTVV.